Sequencing of this T cell receptor (beta chain) was carried out in a study of Ad26.COV2.S vaccination and SARS-CoV-2 variants. Findings and caveats of the study: Reports say spike-specific CD8+ and CD4+ T cell responses covered substantial breadth after vaccination.

As to treatment: some 19 received Ad26.COV2.S at low or high dose, single or two shots; roughly five received placebo; per-sample allocation not given. All samples were drawn on day 63, counting from the first vaccine or placebo injection. This clone was recorded once. Its antigen is still unknown. CDR3 length: 13 amino acids. With 8 bases removed from V and 4 bases from J, the gap between germline ends came to 12 bases. In germline, CDR1 is MNHEY, CDR2 SMNVEV (reference sequence). This table comes from immunoSEQ multiplex PCR, and its TCRdb copy is limited to in-frame clones, with some not included. The sample consists of roughly 700,000 clones, 70% to 90% of them appearing once.

V is TRBV27 and J is TRBJ2-1; D is possibly TRBD1 or TRBD2 (6 bases each). Sequencing was performed on peripheral blood, taken in a trial of Ad26.COV2.S vaccine versus placebo. The TCR originated in a person between 18 and 59 years old who received the Ad26.COV2.S COVID-19 vaccine or a placebo. The CDR3 DNA follows: TGTGCCAGCTGTGGGGGGCCTTACAATGAGCAGTTCTTC. Translation gives CASCGGPYNEQFF.